The clone carrying this TCR beta chain was recorded at least ten times. Its specificity is unknown. This entry is derived from a study of identical twins. Broader study findings: Cord blood beta clonotypes present at high abundance carried fewer insertions; no such pattern appeared in memory repertoires.

Germline V gives CDR1 DFQATT, CDR2 SNEGSKA (reference sequence). The V and J ends lost 3 bases and 9 bases respectively, with 19 bases between them. The CDR3 loop spans 14 amino acids. All donors comprised healthy Caucasians. TCRdb reprocessed the 5' RACE reads via MiXCR and lists one record per CDR3 protein. The sample holds about 900,000 distinct CDR3 sequences, about 12% seen once. These data also formed part of another study, on yellow fever vaccine responses in identical twins. This second report adds: In identical twins, vaccine T cell responses appeared partly shared and partly individual.

Sequences were obtained from PBMCs. This receptor was taken from a woman aged 18-29 years in good health. The chain recombines TRBV20-1 with TRBJ2-3; perhaps TRBD1 as D (6 bases). DNA for the CDR3: TGCAGTGCTAGCAGACAGGATTCTTTCGAAACGCAGTATTTT. This sequence encodes CSASRQDSFETQYF.